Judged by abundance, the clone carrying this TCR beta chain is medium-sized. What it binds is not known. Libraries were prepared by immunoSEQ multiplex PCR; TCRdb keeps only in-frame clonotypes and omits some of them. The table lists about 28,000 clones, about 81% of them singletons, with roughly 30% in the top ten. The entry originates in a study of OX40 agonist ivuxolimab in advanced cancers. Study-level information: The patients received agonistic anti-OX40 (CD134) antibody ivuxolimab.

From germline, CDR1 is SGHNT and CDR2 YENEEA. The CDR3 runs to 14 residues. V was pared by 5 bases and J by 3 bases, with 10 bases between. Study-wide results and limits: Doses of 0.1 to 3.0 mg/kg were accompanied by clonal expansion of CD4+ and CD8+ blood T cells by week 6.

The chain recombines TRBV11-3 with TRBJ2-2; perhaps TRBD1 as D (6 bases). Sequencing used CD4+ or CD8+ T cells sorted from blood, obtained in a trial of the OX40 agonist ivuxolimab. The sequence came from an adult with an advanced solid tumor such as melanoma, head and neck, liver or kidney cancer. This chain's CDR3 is CASSPRGYTGELFF. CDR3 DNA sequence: TGTGCCAGCAGCCCCAGGGGATACACCGGGGAGCTGTTTTTT.